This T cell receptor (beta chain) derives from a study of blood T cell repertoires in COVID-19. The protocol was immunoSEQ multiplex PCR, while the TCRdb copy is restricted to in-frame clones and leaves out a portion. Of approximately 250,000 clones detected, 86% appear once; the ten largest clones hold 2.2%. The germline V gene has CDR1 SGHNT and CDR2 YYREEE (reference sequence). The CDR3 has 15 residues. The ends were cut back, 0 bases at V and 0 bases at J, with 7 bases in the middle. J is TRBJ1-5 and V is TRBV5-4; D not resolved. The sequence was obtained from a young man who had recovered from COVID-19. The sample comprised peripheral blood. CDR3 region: CASSLGGLSNQPQHF. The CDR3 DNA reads TGTGCCAGCAGCTTGGGTGGGCTTAGCAATCAGCCCCAGCATTTT.